Following are 2 T cell receptor beta chains from one sample sequenced in a study of shared clonotypes between healthy human individuals. Sequencing used immunoSEQ multiplex PCR; TCRdb keeps in-frame clones, though not all of them. Of some 660,000 clones detected, around 78% appear once; the ten largest clones hold under 2%. Sequences were obtained from memory CD4+ T cells sorted from blood. The subset is: CD45RA-negative fraction. The receptors originated from a woman aged 25 to 39 in good health.

The J gene is TRBJ2-7, the V gene TRBV2; 9 nucleotides line up with TRBD1. The CDR3 is 15 amino acids. Germline CDR1 reads SNHLY; CDR2 reads FYNNEI. Trimming at V came to 3 bases and at J to 5 bases, leaving 8 bases not matched to a gene. CDR3 in amino acids: CASSDMDRGFHEQYF. CDR3 in DNA: TGTGCCAGCAGTGATATGGACAGGGGCTTTCACGAGCAGTACTTC.

As for this clone: Its ends do not fully match the called genes, so a read error is possible. For the CDR3, the DNA is TGTGCCACTAGAAGCGAGAACTCCTTCGAGCAGTACTTC. This codes for CATRSENSFEQYF. The V gene is TRBV25-1, the J gene TRBJ2-7; the D is unclear. The CDR3 extends over 13 amino acids. Germline V gives CDR1 MGHDK, CDR2 SYGVNS.